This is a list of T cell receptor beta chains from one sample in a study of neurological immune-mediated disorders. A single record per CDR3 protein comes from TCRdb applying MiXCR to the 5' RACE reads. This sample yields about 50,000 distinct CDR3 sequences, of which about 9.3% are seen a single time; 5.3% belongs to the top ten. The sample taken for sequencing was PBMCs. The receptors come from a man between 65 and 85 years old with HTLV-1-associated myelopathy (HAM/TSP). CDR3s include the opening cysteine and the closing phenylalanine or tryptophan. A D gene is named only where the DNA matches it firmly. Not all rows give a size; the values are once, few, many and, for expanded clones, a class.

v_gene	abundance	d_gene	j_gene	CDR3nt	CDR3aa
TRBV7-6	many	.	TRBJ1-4	TGTGCCAGCAGCCCCACGAAGCCTAATGAAAAACTGTTTTTT	CASSPTKPNEKLFF
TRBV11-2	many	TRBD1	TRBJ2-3	TGTGCCAGCAGCTCGGTCAGGGGGCGGACAGATACGCAGTATTTT	CASSSVRGRTDTQYF
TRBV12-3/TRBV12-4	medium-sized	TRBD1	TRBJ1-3	TGTGCCAGCAGTCTCGGACAGGGGAACACCATATATTTT	CASSLGQGNTIYF
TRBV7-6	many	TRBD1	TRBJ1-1	TGTGCCAGCAGCCCTCGTGGAGGTAGGGGGCGAGCTGAAGCTTTCTTT	CASSPRGGRGRAEAFF
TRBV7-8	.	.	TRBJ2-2	TGTGCCAACAGCCCAGTCCAGGGAAACACCGAGGAGCTGTTTTTT	CANSPVQGNTEELFF
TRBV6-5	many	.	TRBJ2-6	TGTGCCAGCAGCCGCAGGGTCATCTCTGGGGCCAACGTCCTGACTTTC	CASSRRVISGANVLTF
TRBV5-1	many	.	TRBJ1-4	TGCGCCAGCACCCCTGGGGGCAGCCGAAATGAAAAACTGTTTTTT	CASTPGGSRNEKLFF
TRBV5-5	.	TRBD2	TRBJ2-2	TGTGCCAGCAGCACTACGTTGCGGGGGAGTACCGGGGAGCTGTATTTT	CASSTTLRGSTGELYF
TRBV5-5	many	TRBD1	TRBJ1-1	TGTGCCAGCAGCTTGGGACAGGGGGCGCGAGCTTTCTTT	CASSLGQGARAFF
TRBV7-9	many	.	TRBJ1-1	TGTGCCAGCAGCTTATCGGGGTTTTCGCTTGGCACTGAAGCTTTCTTT	CASSLSGFSLGTEAFF
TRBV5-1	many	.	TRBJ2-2	TGCGCCAGCAGCTTGGGGAACACCGGGGAGCTGTTTTTT	CASSLGNTGELFF
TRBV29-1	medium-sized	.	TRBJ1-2	TGCAGCGTTGTAGAGAACTATGGCTACACCTTC	CSVVENYGYTF
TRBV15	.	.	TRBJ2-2	TGTGCCACCAGCAGACCCGCGCCCTCATACTCAACAACCGGGGAGCTGTTTTTT	CATSRPAPSYSTTGELFF
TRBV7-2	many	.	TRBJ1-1	TGTGCCAGCAGTGTTGGTGAAGCTTTCTTT	CASSVGEAFF
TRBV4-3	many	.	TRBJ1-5	TGCGCCAGCAGCCAAGAACCGGCTCAGCCCCAGCATTTT	CASSQEPAQPQHF
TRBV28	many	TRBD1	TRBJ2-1	TGTGCCAGCAGTGTACAGGGGCTCGGGAATGAGCAGTTCTTC	CASSVQGLGNEQFF
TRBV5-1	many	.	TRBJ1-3	TGCGCCAGCAGCCCCCGCGTTGGAAACACCATATATTTT	CASSPRVGNTIYF
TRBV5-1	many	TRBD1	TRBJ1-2	TGCGCCAGCAGCGTAATCGGGACAGGGCGAAACTATGGCTACACCTTC	CASSVIGTGRNYGYTF
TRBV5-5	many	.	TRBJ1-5	TGTGCCAGCAGTTTGACCGGACAGCAGCATCAGCCCCAGCATTTT	CASSLTGQQHQPQHF
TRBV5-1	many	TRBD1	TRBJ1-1	TGCGCCAGCAGCTGGACAGGGGAGGCGGCTTTCTTT	CASSWTGEAAFF
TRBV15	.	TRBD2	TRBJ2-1	TGTGCCACCAGCAGAGCCAGCGGGAGAAGGTATGAGCAGTTCTTC	CATSRASGRRYEQFF
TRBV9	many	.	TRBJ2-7	TGTGCCAGCAGCACCCAAGCCGGGACGAGAGAGCAGTACTTC	CASSTQAGTREQYF
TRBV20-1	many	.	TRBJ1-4	TGCAGTGCTAGAGAGGCCCGCCTAAATGAAAAACTGTTTTTT	CSAREARLNEKLFF
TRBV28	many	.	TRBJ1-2	TGTGCCAGCAGTTTTGGTCACTTCGGCTACACCTTC	CASSFGHFGYTF
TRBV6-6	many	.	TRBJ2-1	TGTGCCAGCAGCCCCAGGGGTCATGAGCAGTTCTTC	CASSPRGHEQFF
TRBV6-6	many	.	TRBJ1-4	TGTGCCGCAGCTCGTTCTAATGAAAAACTGTTTTTT	CAAARSNEKLFF
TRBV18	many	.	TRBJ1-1	TGTGCCAGCTCACCACAGGAAAACACTGAAGCTTTCTTT	CASSPQENTEAFF
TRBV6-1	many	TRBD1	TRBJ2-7	TGTGCCAGCAGCTTTCCGGGACAGGGTTCCGAGCAGTACTTC	CASSFPGQGSEQYF
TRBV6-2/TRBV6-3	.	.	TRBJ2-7	TGTGCCACCAGAGACGGGCCCTACGAGCAGTACTTC	CATRDGPYEQYF
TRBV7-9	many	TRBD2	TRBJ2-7	TGTGCCAGCAGCTCGGGGACTAGCGGGAGATCGGAGCAGTACTTC	CASSSGTSGRSEQYF
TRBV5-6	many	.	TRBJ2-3	TGTGCCAGCAGTTCGAAAGCGAGGGGAGCCGAAGATACGCAGTATTTT	CASSSKARGAEDTQYF
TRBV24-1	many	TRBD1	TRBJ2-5	TGTGCCACCAGTGAGCCCAGAGTGACAGGGGGTGTCGAGACCCAGTACTTC	CATSEPRVTGGVETQYF
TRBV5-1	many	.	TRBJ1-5	TGCGCCAGCAGCTTGGACGGAAATACGCCCCAGCATTTT	CASSLDGNTPQHF
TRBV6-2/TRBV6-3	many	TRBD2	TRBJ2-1	TGTGCCAGCAGTTTGTTAGCGGGAACCTACAATGAGCAGTTCTTC	CASSLLAGTYNEQFF
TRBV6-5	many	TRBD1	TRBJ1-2	TGTGCCAGCACCCCACGCCGGACAGGGAGCGACTATGGCTACACCTTC	CASTPRRTGSDYGYTF
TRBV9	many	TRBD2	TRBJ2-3	TGTGCCAGCAGCTCAAGACGTAGCGGGATCACAGATACGCAGTATTTT	CASSSRRSGITDTQYF
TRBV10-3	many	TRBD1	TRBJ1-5	TGTGCCATCAGCCGACAGGGGGAAGGTCAGCCCCAGCATTTT	CAISRQGEGQPQHF
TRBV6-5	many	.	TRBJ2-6	TGTGCCAGCAGTTACTCGATCTTCTCTGGGGCCAACGTCCTGACTTTC	CASSYSIFSGANVLTF
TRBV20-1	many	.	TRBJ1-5	TGCAGTGCTGGAGGGGGGGTGTATAGCAATCAGCCCCAGCATTTT	CSAGGGVYSNQPQHF
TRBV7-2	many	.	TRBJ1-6	TGTGCCAGCAGCTTAGAGGCTCGGTCACCCCTCCACTTT	CASSLEARSPLHF
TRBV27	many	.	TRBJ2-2	TGTGCCAGCAGTTCGGACAAGAACACCGGGGAGCTGTTTTTT	CASSSDKNTGELFF
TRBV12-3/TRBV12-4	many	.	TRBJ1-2	TGTGCCAGCGCCCCGGGCGGCCTCTATGGCTACACCTTC	CASAPGGLYGYTF
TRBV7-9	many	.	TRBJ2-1	TGTGCCAGCAGCTTTGCTCGGAGTGAGCAGTTCTTC	CASSFARSEQFF
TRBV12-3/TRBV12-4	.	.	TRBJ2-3	TGTGCCAGCAGCAAGGACACTACCACAGATACGCAGTATTTT	CASSKDTTTDTQYF
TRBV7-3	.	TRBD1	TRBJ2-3	TGTGCCAGCAGCTTGGACAGGGGGTCAGATAAGAAGTATTTT	CASSLDRGSDKKYF
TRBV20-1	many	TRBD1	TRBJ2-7	TGCAGTGCTAGACCCCAGGGGGCGCGAAACGAGCAGTACTTC	CSARPQGARNEQYF
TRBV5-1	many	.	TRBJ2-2	TGCGCCAGCAGCCACAAGAACACCGGGGAGCTGTTTTTT	CASSHKNTGELFF